This TCR beta chain was identified during a study of blood T cell repertoires in COVID-19. Background on the study: Sites across the United States, Italy and Spain contributed samples from acute and convalescent COVID-19. PBMCs, B-cell-depleted T cells, or T cells were the source of the cDNA or gDNA that made up the material.

The germline CDR1 and CDR2 sequences are SGDLS and YYNGEE. CDR3 length: 13 amino acids. V was clipped by 0 bases and J by 6 bases, with 9 bases between them. In the source study's methods: Counts of nucleated cells, estimated from reference gene primer amplification, were obtained. Assay used: immunoSEQ multiplex PCR; TCRdb lists only in-frame clones, some missing. That table is the source of V, J and clone size, and D and trimming were worked out from the DNA. Here the sample spans 100,000 to 110,000 clones, more than 65% being singletons. Specimen: peripheral blood. The sequence derives from a woman in her 70s with acute or convalescent COVID-19. The V and J genes are TRBV9 and TRBJ1-1; D remains unclear. DNA for the CDR3: TGTGCCAGCAGCGTAGCTCCACGGGCTGAAGCTTTCTTT. Its protein product is CASSVAPRAEAFF. Using reference TRBV9 and TRBJ1-1 for the parts outside the CDR3, the full variable domain is DSGVTQTPKHLITATGQRVTLRCSPRSGDLSVYWYQQSLDQGLQFLIQYYNGEERAKGNILERFSAQQFPDLHSELNLSSLELGDSALYFCASSVAPRAEAFFGQGTRLTVV.